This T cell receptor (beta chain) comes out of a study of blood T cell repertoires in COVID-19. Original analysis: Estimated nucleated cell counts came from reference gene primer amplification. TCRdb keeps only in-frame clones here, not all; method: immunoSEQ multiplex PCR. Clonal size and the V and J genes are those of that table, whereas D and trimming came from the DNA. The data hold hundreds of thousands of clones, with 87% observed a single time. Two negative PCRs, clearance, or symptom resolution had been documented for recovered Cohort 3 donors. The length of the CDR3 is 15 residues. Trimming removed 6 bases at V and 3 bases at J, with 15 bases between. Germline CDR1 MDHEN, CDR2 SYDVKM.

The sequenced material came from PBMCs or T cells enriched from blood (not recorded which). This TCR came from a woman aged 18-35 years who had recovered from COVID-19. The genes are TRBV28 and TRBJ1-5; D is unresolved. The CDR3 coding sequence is TGTGCCAGCAGCTCCCCCGTAGCAGTCAATCAGCCCCAGCATTTT. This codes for CASSSPVAVNQPQHF.